This T cell receptor beta chain was identified during a study of control samples from healthy donors and cancer patients. Using immunoSEQ multiplex PCR, the repertoire was profiled, and TCRdb retains in-frame clones only, with some absent. In the table there are some 130,000 clones, more than 85% of which are singletons. Losses at the gene ends were 4 bases for V and 1 base for J; bases not matched to a gene: 4. The CDR3 is 15 residues long. In germline, CDR1 is KGHDR, CDR2 SFDVKD. Sequencing used PBMCs. The rearrangement uses TRBV24-1 and TRBJ2-7; 9 bases are shared with TRBD1. This clonotype originated in a man aged 45-65 years with head and neck cancer. DNA of the CDR3: TGTGCCACCAGTGACCGGGGACAGGGATCCTACGAGCAGTACTTC. Residues: CATSDRGQGSYEQYF.